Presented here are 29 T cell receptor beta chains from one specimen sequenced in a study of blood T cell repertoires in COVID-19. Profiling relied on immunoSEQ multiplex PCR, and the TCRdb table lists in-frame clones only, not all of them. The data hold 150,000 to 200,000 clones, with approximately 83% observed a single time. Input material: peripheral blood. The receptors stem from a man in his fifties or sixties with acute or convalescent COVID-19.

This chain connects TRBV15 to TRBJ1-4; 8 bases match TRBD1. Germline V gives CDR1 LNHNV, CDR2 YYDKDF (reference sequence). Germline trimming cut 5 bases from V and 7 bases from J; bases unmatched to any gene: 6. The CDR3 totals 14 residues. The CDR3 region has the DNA TGTGCCACCAGCGGCCAGGGGGCGGGTGAAAAACTGTTTTTT. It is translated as CATSGQGAGEKLFF.

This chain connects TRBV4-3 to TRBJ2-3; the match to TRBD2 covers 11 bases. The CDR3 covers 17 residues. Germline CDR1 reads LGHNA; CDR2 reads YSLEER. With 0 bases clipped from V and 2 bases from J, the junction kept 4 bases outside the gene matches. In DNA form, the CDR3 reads TGCGCCAGCAGCCAAGATATAGCGGGAGGGCTCACAGATACGCAGTATTTT. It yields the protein CASSQDIAGGLTDTQYF.

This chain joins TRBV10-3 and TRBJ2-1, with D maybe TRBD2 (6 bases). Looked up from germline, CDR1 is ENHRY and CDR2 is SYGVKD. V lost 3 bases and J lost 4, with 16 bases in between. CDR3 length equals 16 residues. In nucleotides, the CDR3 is TGTGCCATCAGTGACCTTGTCGCGGGAAGTTACAATGAGCAGTTCTTC. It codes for CAISDLVAGSYNEQFF.

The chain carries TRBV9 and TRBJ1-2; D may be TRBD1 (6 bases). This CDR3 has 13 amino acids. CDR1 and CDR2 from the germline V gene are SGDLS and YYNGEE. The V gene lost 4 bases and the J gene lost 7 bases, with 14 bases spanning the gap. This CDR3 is CASSLTGYAGYTF. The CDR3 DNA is TGTGCCAGCAGCCTCACAGGGTATGCTGGCTACACCTTC.

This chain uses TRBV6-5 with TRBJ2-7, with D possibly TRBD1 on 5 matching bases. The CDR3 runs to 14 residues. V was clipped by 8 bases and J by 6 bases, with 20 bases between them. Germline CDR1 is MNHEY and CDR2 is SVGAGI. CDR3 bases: TGTGCCAGCGCGCCAGGGCGGCCGGGCGGCGAGCAGTACTTC. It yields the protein CASAPGRPGGEQYF.

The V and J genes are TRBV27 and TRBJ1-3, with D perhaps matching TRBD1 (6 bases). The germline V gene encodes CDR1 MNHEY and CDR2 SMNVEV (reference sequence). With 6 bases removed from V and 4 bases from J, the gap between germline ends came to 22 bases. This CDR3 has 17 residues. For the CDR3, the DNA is TGTGCCAGCAGCCGGGGAGGGGGGCCGGCATTCGGAAACACCATATATTTT. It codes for CASSRGGGPAFGNTIYF.

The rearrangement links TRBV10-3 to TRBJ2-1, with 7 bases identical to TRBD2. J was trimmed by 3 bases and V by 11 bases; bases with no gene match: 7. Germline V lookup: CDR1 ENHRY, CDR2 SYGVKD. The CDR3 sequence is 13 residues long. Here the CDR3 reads CAVASGNYNEQFF. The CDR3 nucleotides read TGTGCCGTCGCTAGCGGAAACTACAATGAGCAGTTCTTC.

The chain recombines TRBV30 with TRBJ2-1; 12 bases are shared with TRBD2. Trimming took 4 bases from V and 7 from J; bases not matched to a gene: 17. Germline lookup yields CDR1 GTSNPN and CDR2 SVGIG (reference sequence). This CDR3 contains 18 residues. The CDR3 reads CAWKGRWASGRAGNEQFF. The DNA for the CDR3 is TGTGCCTGGAAGGGGAGGTGGGCTAGCGGGAGGGCCGGGAATGAGCAGTTCTTC.

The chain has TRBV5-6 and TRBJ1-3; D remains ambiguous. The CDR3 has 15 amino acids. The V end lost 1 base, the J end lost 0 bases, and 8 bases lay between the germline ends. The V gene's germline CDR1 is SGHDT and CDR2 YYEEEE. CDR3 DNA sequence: TGTGCCAGCAGCTTGCGGAGGAGCTCTGGAAACACCATATATTTT. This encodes CASSLRRSSGNTIYF.

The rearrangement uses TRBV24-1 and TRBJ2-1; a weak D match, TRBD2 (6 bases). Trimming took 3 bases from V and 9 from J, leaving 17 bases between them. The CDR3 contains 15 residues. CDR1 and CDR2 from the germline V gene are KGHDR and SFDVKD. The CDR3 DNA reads TGTGCCACCAGTGATGCGGGACTTGGGGCGGGTGAGCAGTTCTTC. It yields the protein CATSDAGLGAGEQFF.

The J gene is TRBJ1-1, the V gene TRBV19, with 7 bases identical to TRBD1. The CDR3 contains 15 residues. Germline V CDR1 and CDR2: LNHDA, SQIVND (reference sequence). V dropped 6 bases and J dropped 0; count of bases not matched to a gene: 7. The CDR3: CASRPQTGVNTEAFF. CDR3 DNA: TGTGCCAGTAGGCCCCAAACAGGGGTGAACACTGAAGCTTTCTTT.

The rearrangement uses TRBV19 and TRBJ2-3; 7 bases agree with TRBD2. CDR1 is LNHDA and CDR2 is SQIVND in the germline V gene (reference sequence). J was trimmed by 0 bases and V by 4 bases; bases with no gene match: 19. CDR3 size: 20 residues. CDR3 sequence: CASSTRRGLLAEQSTDTQYF. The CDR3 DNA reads TGTGCCAGTAGTACAAGAAGGGGCCTTCTAGCGGAACAAAGCACAGATACGCAGTATTTT.

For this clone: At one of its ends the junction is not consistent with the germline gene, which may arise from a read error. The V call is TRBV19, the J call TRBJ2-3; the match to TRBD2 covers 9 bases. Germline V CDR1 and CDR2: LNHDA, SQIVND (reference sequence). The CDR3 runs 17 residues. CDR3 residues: CASSTERLAGSRDTQYF. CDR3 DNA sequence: TGTGCCAGTAGTACAGAACGTCTAGCGGGGAGCAGAGATACGCAGTATTTT. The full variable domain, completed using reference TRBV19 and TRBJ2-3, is DGGITQSPKYLFRKEGQNVTLSCEQNLNHDAMYWYRQDPGQGLRLIYYSQIVNDFQKGDIAEGYSVSREKKESFPLTVTSAQKNPTAFYLCASSTERLAGSRDTQYFGPGTRLTVL.

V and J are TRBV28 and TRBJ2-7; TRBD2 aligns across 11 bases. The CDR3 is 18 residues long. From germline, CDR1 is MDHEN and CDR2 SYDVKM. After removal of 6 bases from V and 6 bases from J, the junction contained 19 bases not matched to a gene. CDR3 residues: CASSLRLLAGGWGLEQYF. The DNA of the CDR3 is TGTGCCAGCAGCCTTCGCCTTCTAGCGGGAGGTTGGGGGCTCGAGCAGTACTTC.

This CDR3 is CASSPDRPYGYTF. The CDR3 nucleotides read TGTGCCAGCAGCCCAGACAGGCCCTATGGCTACACCTTC. V is TRBV5-5 and J is TRBJ1-2, with D perhaps TRBD1 (6 bases). The germline V and J ends were trimmed by 4 bases and 4 bases, with 11 bases remaining between them. The CDR3 is made up of 13 amino acids. Germline-derived CDR1 and CDR2 are SGHKS and YYEKEE (reference sequence).

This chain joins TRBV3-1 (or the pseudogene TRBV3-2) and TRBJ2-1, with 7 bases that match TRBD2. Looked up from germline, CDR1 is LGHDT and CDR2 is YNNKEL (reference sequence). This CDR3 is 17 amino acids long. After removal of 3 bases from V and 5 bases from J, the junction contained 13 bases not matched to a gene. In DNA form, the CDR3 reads TGTGCCAGCAGCCATCTGGGGCGGGGAGGGCTTAACAATGAGCAGTTCTTC. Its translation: CASSHLGRGGLNNEQFF.

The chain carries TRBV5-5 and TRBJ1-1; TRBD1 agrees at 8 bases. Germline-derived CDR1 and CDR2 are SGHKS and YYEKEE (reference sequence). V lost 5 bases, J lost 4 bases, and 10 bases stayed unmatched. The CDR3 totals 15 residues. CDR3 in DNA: TGTGCCAGCAGACCCCCGACAGGGGCGGCCACTGAAGCTTTCTTT. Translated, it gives CASRPPTGAATEAFF.

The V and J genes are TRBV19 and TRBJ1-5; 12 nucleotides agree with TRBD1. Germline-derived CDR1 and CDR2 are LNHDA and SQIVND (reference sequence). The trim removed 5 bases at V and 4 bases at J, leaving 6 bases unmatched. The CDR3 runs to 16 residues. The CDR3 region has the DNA TGTGCCAGTAGTGCGGGACAGGGGGCGCGGAATCAGCCCCAGCATTTT. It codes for CASSAGQGARNQPQHF.

The CDR3 spells CSVKGTSGSTDTQYF. The CDR3 DNA follows: TGCAGCGTCAAAGGGACTAGCGGAAGCACAGATACGCAGTATTTT. V is TRBV29-1 and J is TRBJ2-3, with 11 positions matching TRBD2. V was clipped by 6 bases and J by 0 bases; unmatched bases: 5. Germline V gene data show CDR1 as SQVTM and CDR2 as ANQGSEA. The CDR3 is 15 amino acids.

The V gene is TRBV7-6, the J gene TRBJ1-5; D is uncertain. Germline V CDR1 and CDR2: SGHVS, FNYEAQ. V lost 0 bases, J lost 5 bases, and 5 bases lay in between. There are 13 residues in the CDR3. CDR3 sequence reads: CASSLAPDQPQHF. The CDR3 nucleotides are TGTGCCAGCAGCTTAGCGCCGGATCAGCCCCAGCATTTT.

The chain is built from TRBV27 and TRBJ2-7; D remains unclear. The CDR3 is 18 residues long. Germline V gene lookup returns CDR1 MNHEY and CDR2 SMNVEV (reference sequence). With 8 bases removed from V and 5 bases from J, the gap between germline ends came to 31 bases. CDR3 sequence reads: CASSNVAQYRYVSNEQYF. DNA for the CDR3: TGTGCCAGCTCCAACGTCGCACAATACCGATATGTTTCGAACGAGCAGTACTTC.

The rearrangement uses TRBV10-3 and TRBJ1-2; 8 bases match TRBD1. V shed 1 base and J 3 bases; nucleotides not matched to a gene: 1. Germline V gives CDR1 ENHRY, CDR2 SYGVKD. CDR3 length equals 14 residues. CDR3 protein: CAISEYRGDYGYTF. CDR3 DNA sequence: TGTGCCATCAGTGAGTACAGGGGGGACTATGGCTACACCTTC.

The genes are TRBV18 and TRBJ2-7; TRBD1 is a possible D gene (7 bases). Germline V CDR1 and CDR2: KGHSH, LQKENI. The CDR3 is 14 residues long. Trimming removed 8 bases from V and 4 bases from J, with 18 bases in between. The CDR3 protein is CASTSQGGLYEQYF. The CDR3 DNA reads TGTGCCAGCACGTCCCAGGGGGGCCTATACGAGCAGTACTTC.

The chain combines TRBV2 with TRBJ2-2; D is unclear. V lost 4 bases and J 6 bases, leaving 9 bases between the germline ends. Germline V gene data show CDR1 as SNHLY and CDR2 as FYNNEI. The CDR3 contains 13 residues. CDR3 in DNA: TGTGCCAGCAGTGTAAGCGAGGCCGGGGAGCTGTTTTTT. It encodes CASSVSEAGELFF.

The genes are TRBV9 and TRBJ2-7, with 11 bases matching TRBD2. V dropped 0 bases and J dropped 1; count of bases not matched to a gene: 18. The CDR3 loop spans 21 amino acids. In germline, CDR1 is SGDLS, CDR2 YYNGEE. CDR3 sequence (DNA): TGTGCCAGCAGCGTAGGCCCCTCATCAGGACTAGCGGGCCGTTTGTCCTACGAGCAGTACTTC. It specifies CASSVGPSSGLAGRLSYEQYF.

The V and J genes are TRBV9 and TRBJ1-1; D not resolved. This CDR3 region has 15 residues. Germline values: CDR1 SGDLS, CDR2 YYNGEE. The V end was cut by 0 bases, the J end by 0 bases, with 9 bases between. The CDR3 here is CASSVAEGMNTEAFF. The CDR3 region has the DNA TGTGCCAGCAGCGTAGCTGAGGGTATGAACACTGAAGCTTTCTTT.

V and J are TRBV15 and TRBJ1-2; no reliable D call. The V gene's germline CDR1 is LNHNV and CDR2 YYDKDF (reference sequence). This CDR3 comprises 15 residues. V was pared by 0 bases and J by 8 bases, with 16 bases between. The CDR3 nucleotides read TGTGCCACCAGCAGAGATTACAAGGAGGTGGTGGGCTACACCTTC. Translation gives CATSRDYKEVVGYTF. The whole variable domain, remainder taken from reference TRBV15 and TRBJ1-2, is DAMVIQNPRYQVTQFGKPVTLSCSQTLNHNVMYWYQQKSSQAPKLLFHYYDKDFNNEADTPDNFQSRRPNTSFCFLDIRSPGLGDTAMYLCATSRDYKEVVGYTFGSGTRLTVV.

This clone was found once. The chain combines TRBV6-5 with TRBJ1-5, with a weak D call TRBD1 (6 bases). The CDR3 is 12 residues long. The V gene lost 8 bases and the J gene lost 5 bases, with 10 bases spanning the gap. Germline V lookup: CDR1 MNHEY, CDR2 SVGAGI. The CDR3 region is CASRSGDQPQHF. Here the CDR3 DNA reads TGTGCCAGCCGATCAGGGGATCAGCCCCAGCATTTT.

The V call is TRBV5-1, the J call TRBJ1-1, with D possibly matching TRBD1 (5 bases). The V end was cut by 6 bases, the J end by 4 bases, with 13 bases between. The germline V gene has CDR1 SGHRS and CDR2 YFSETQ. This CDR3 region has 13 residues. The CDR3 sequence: CASTLGVSTEAFF. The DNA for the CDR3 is TGCGCCAGCACCTTAGGGGTATCCACTGAAGCTTTCTTT.